This T cell receptor beta chain was found in a study of blood T cells in healthy people across ages (dated by TCRdb to 2014 to 2015). Concerning the study at large: Template switching captured roughly one uniquely barcoded TCR beta cDNA molecule per two T cells in model experiments. Age-related changes in TCR beta repertoire diversity were measured in the study by deep sequencing normalized with unique cDNA molecular identifiers. Four age groups were formed from the donors: young (average 16 years), middle-aged (approximately 42), aged (under 70) and long-lived (around 82). Donors of different ages were randomly distributed across sequencing lanes to avoid experimental bias. Two additional independent replicas of 1 million unique cDNA reads from the same blood draw were analyzed for two donors (one aged 18 to 29 and one aged 80 or older).

Library generation was performed with 5' RACE. Instrument on record: Illumina HiSeq 2500. A second about 7 to 11 cycle PCR used a sample-barcoded 5' primer and a J-beta primer mix. Each TCR beta cDNA molecule received a unique molecular identifier from a template-switch 5' adaptor carrying 12 random nucleotides. Each sample yielded at least 3 million CDR3-containing paired-end reads. First-strand cDNA was synthesized from all RNA with the Mint cDNA synthesis kit, primed by a TRBC-specific oligonucleotide. After uracil-DNA glycosylase treatment, a first 18-cycle PCR used universal primers M1SS and BC2_uni_R on all cDNA. Per the source publication's procedure: Normalization of each sample was performed by random selection of 1 million high-quality reads, each carrying a distinct molecular identifier. Reads with shared molecular identifiers were discarded instead of being binned into consensus sequences. MiTCR, run with a Q25 quality threshold and the strictest error-elimination algorithm, handled CDR3 identification, clonotype clustering and error correction. A nonparametric unseen species model with Euler transformation was used to estimate lower-bound total TCR beta diversity. TCRdb reworked the public reads: Q25 trimming with fastp, MiXCR clone assembly, productive beta chains retained. For every CDR3 protein sequence, its rows merge into one entry that carries the most common genes and DNA. The V and J calls shown here were made by TCRdb, not taken from the authors' results. The sample has hundreds of thousands of distinct CDR3 sequences on record, roughly 45% of them singletons. More than 20% of the sample is in the top ten clones.

This clonotype was observed a handful of times. Its target antigen remains unknown. Within one base of it there is no much larger clone, and no base qualities were kept. The roughly 39 donors, aged 6 to 90 years, were systemically healthy Caucasian individuals from Russia. About 10 milliliters of peripheral blood were collected from each donor into EDTA-treated Vacutainer tubes. PBMCs were isolated by Ficoll-Paque density-gradient centrifugation, with at least 6 million obtained per sample. Total RNA was extracted from PBMCs with Trizol reagent, with at least 6 micrograms obtained per sample. The percentages of naive CD45RAhigh/CD27high T cells were determined by flow cytometry on a PBMC aliquot from every donor. The paper as a whole reports these results and caveats: As age increased, observed TCR beta diversity per million T cells dropped in a roughly linear way, and a significant reduction was already evident by age 40. The long-lived group showed more naive CD4+ T cells, fewer expanded clones and increased TCR diversity than the aged group, suggesting age selection. Total diversity estimates from one million sequenced T cells were considered lower bounds and underestimates. Conclusive comparison of naive and antigen-experienced compartments was prevented by the profiling of bulk unsorted PBMCs. Because the CMV infection status of the donors was unknown, age-related changes in expanded clonotypes may potentially have been confounded. There was a strong correlation between observed TCR beta diversity and the percentage of naive T cells measured by flow cytometry.

From cysteine to phenylalanine, the CDR3 is 14 amino acids long. This entry keeps only the CDR3 DNA: 42 bases, framed from base 1. V is cut back by 5 bases and J by 6 bases, with 9 bases in the junction unmatched. The TCR originated in a woman in her sixties in good health. Sequences were obtained from blood. The sequence links TRBV12-3 or TRBV12-4 to TRBJ2-7, with 8 bases matching TRBD1. The CDR3: CASSVGDRSTEQYF. In nucleotides, the sequence is TGTGCCAGCAGTGTAGGGGACAGGTCCACCGAGCAGTACTTC.